This TCR beta chain was identified during a study of CD8+ T cells in alopecia areata listed by TCRdb under 2018. About the investigation overall: The treated patients took part in an open-label pilot trial in which moderate-to-severe alopecia areata was treated with oral tofacitinib at 5 to 10 mg twice daily. The study used high-throughput TCRbeta sequencing to examine T cell clonal expansion in alopecia areata, in both the C3H/HeJ mouse model and human patients. Clonality in the scalp was compared among normal scalp (n=4), patchy alopecia areata scalp (n=8), and alopecia totalis/universalis scalp (n=8). RNA was obtained with the PAXgene miRNA kit for fixed scalp, the miRNeasy kit for PBMCs, and the RNeasy kit for mouse skin. Patients on tofacitinib were biopsied at baseline and after 4 and 24 weeks of treatment, and several of the patients also had a later scalp biopsy. Amplification of TCRbeta CDR3 regions was done by immunoSEQ multiplex PCR using 35 Vbeta forward primers and 13 Jbeta reverse primers. Tofacitinib was administered for 6 to 18 months, and 6 months of follow-up off drug were then conducted to assess delayed response and recurrence. In humans, TCRbeta sequencing was performed on scalp tissue and on sorted CD4+ and CD8+ peripheral blood T cells from healthy controls and from patients with patchy or totalis/universalis alopecia areata.

To prepare the library, the immunoSEQ multiplex PCR assay was applied. To provide template for TCR sequencing, every sample had RNA extracted and reverse transcribed into cDNA. SuperScript III was used to make first-strand cDNA, primed with a 2:1 mix of oligo-dT and random hexamers. A synthetic immune receptor repertoire was used to measure amplification bias, and any remaining bias was corrected computationally. The original pipeline was this. Raw reads were preprocessed for error removal, and CDR3 was defined according to IMGT conventions as running from the conserved cysteine to phenylalanine. Clonality was calculated as 1 minus Shannon entropy normalized by log2 of the number of productive unique TCRs. Whether each scalp clone was CD4 or CD8 was inferred by checking scalp TCRbeta sequences against the CD4 and CD8 repertoires from sorted blood. Entries here come from immuneACCESS through TCRdb and include only in-frame sequences with V and J called. Some clones fail to appear in such tables; in the studies checked, an unresolved V gene covers under half of the shortfall, and the cause of the remainder is unknown. The V and J calls and the clone size are those of that table, but D and trimming were determined from the DNA. For this sample the table gives some 150,000 clones, of which about 51% were detected only once. Jointly, the top ten make up roughly a fifth of the sample.

In its sample, this clone was seen a few times. Which antigen it targets is not known. Per-base qualities were not stored, and no clone one base away is much larger. CDR1 is given as SGHNT and CDR2 as YENEEA, both from the germline V gene. Its CDR3 holds 14 amino acids, cysteine through phenylalanine. The entry retains the CDR3 DNA only, 42 bases that are in frame from base 1. Cut back by 6 bases and 1 base, the V and J ends lie 12 bases apart. What the study reported, not specific to this receptor: TCR sequences shared between patients were less clear than in mice, possibly partly because of HLA diversity in the patient population. Unlike mouse skin, which is dominated by gammadelta T cells, normal human skin has resident alphabeta T cells that are also sequenced, and this complicates analysis of the scalp TCR repertoire. Compared with normal scalp, lesional scalp, particularly in alopecia totalis/universalis, had higher clonality and more expanded CD8+ clones, which suggests antigenic drive.

Read against the paper, the sample's time point label means: baseline before oral tofacitinib. From alopecia areata patients, peripheral blood was collected along with lesional scalp punch biopsies. After PBMCs were isolated by density centrifugation and stained for CD3, CD4 and CD8, a FACSAria was used to sort CD4+ and CD8+ T cells. Material: CD8+ T cells sorted from blood, obtained at week 0. This chain joins TRBV11-3 to TRBJ1-1; TRBD1 is a possible D gene, resting on 6 matching bases. The TCR comes from a human donor with alopecia areata. The DNA sequence is given as TGTGCCAGCAGAAGCAGGGGTTCGAACACTGAAGCTTTCTTT. It translates to CASRSRGSNTEAFF.